In this sample, the clone carrying this T cell receptor (beta chain) turned up a few times. The target antigen is unknown. The data originate from a study of T cell repertoires in cytomegalovirus infection. Looking at the study overall: It can be stated that public TCR beta signatures indicated CMV infection as well as a matching HLA type.

TCRdb reprocessed the reads via MiXCR and lists one record per CDR3 protein. The table shows some 320,000 distinct CDR3 sequences, with around 9.5% occurring only once. Study-wide points: In two of eight donors, the top clonotype was HLA-C-restricted CMV-specific. Using cumulative public TCR beta family frequency, the authors identified those who carried CMV together with the relevant HLA.

The length of the CDR3 is 14 residues. Trimming took off 5 bases at V and 4 bases at J, with 14 bases between the two ends. Germline V gene sequence: CDR1 MNHNY, CDR2 SVGAGI (reference sequence). Material for sequencing was PBMCs. The V and J genes are TRBV6-6 and TRBJ1-2, with a possible D match to TRBD1 (6 bases). The TCR sequence derives from a human donor in good health (CMV status not recorded). Some clones in this sample may be carry-over from other donors' samples. CDR3 in amino acids: CASSPDSFGYGYTF. CDR3 sequence (DNA): TGTGCCAGCAGTCCGGACAGTTTTGGCTATGGCTACACCTTC.